The T cell receptor (beta chain) under discussion was sequenced for a study of T cells in Graves' hyperthyroidism and ophthalmopathy. Overall study: Peripheral blood sampling occurred at initial diagnosis, before any treatment.

V gave up 7 bases and J gave up 2 bases; unmatched junction bases: 6. The CDR3 sequence is 14 residues long. The germline gives CDR1 SQVTM, CDR2 ANQGSEA. Disease duration under 2 months; hyperthyroidism patients were aged 18 to 65. Overall study results and limits: A 13 V-J signature model discriminated ophthalmopathy versus stable hyperthyroidism. Blood also carried most thyroid clonotypes expanded above 0.001.

RNA transcripts yielded amplified TCR beta CDR3 regions. The TCR CDR3 was amplified in a first-round RT-PCR using the HTBI primer set. One entry per CDR3 protein results from TCRdb running MiXCR on the multiplex PCR reads. Here the sample spans 150,000 or so distinct CDR3 sequences, approximately 20% being singletons. This clonotype has a count of ten or more. Its specificity is not known. V is TRBV29-1 and J is TRBJ2-7; 12 nucleotides match TRBD2. The TCR comes from a woman in her 50s with Graves' hyperthyroidism that later progressed to Graves' ophthalmopathy. Sample: blood. The CDR3 sequence: CSAQGTSGPYEQYF. CDR3 in DNA: TGCAGCGCCCAAGGGACTAGCGGGCCCTACGAGCAGTACTTC.